This T cell receptor beta chain emerged from a study of control samples from healthy donors and cancer patients (dated by TCRdb to the early 2020s). V is clipped by 3 bases and J by 6 bases, and the sequence between their germline boundaries is 15 bases long. The germline V gene (reference sequence) supplies CDR1 SGHNT and CDR2 YYREEE. The CDR3 covers 15 residues, taking in both the cysteine and the phenylalanine. Left in the record is the CDR3 DNA by itself, 45 bases read in frame from the first base. Details on this clone: There is no known antigen for this receptor. It has no much larger one-base neighbor in the sample; base qualities were not kept.

Receptor amplification or capture employed the immunoSEQ multiplex PCR assay. TCRdb re-hosts the immuneACCESS table, in-frame sequences only. Its copies lack some clones; in the studies checked, an unresolved V gene accounts for under half of them, and the cause for the rest is not known. The sample profile shows 200,000 to 250,000 clones; about 95% of them were found once. The ten largest make up around 1.5% of the sample. Recombination connected TRBV5-4 to TRBJ2-2; a tentative D match to TRBD2 spans 7 bases. The sequencing sample was made of blood. The sequence derives from a man aged 45-65 years in good health. The CDR3 here reads CASSSRGRGAGELFF. The DNA sequence is as follows: TGTGCCAGCAGCTCCAGAGGGAGGGGGGCCGGGGAGCTGTTTTTT. Supplemented by the reference TRBV5-4 and TRBJ2-2 proteins around the CDR3, the complete variable domain is ETGVTQSPTHLIKTRGQQVTLRCSSQSGHNTVSWYQQALGQGPQFIFQYYREEENGRGNFPPRFSGLQFPNYSSELNVNALELDDSALYLCASSSRGRGAGELFFGEGSRLTVL.